This TCR beta chain derives from a study of Ad26.COV2.S vaccination and SARS-CoV-2 variants. Study details: Trial arm assignment for the donor was COV1001 Ad26.COV2.S.

As for treatment: approximately 18 received Ad26.COV2.S at low or high dose, single or two shots; 5 received placebo; per-sample allocation not given. Day 63 following the first vaccine or placebo injection was when the samples were taken. With respect to this clone: Antigen unknown.

Study-level findings and limits: Assessments of TCR breadth and depth may have underestimated the total T cell responses.

Sequencing used immunoSEQ multiplex PCR; TCRdb keeps in-frame clones, though not all of them. The repertoire consists of about 350,000 clones, with 75% to 90% occurring once and the leading ten covering around 10%. The input for sequencing was peripheral blood, taken in a trial of Ad26.COV2.S vaccine versus placebo. This sequence was found in a person between 18 and 59 years old who received the Ad26.COV2.S COVID-19 vaccine or a placebo.

CDR3 region: CASSHAAGPPYNEQFF. CDR3 DNA: TGTGCCAGCAGCCACGCCGCCGGGCCACCATACAATGAGCAGTTCTTC. This rearrangement joins TRBV5-6 to TRBJ2-1; D call uncertain. The ends were cut back, 4 bases at V and 4 bases at J, with 18 bases in the middle. CDR3 length equals 16 residues. Germline V gene sequence: CDR1 SGHDT, CDR2 YYEEEE.